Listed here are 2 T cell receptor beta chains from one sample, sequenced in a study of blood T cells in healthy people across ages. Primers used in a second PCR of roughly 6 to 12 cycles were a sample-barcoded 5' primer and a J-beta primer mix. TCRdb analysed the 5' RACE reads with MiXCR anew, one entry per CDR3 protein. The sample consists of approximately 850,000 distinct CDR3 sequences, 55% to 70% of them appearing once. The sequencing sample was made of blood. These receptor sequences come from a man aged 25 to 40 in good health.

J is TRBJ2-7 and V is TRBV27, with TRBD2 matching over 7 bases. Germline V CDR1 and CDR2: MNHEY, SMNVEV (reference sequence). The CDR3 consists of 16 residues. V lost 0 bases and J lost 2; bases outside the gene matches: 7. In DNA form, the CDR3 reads TGTGCCAGCAGTTTATCGGGACTACAGAAACCCTACGAGCAGTACTTC. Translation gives CASSLSGLQKPYEQYF.

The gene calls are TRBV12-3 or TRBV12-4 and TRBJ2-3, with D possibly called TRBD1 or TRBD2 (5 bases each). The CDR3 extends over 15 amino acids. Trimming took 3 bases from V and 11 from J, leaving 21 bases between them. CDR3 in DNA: TGTGCCAGCAGTTTGCCGCAGGCAGAGGGGCGCAAGCAGTATTTT. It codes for CASSLPQAEGRKQYF.